The T cell receptor (beta chain) described here comes from a study of cytomegalovirus exposure and HLA in healthy donors. Study at large: Earlier, 110 million or so unique TCR beta sequences were recovered from about 200 million T cells by an analysis.

For this clone: Its antigen is as yet unknown.

General study points: As a later analysis revealed, the rate of TCR association differed by HLA locus, with DRB1 most and HLA-C fewest.

The PCR used 60 Vbeta and 13 Jbeta primers. Clones were read by immunoSEQ multiplex PCR, and TCRdb kept only the in-frame ones, dropping some. Counted here are about 160,000 clones, roughly 77% occurring once; the ten biggest clones make up 2% to 2.5%. V shed 0 bases and J 5 bases; nucleotides not matched to a gene: 4. Germline loops: CDR1 SGDLS, CDR2 YYNGEE. CDR3 length equals 15 residues. The sample comprised PBMCs. The source of this sequence is a middle-aged man in good health and CMV-seropositive. V is TRBV9 and J is TRBJ2-5, with TRBD2 matching 10 bases. CDR3: CASSVDLAGEETQYF. The CDR3, as DNA: TGTGCCAGCAGCGTAGACCTAGCGGGGGAGGAGACCCAGTACTTC.